This entry describes one T cell receptor (beta chain). The antigen remains unidentified. This entry belongs to a study of T cell responses to AZD1222 COVID-19 vaccine. Pooled samples include second doses given at about 4 or 12 weeks. Assay: immunoSEQ multiplex PCR; the TCRdb copy retains only in-frame clones and omits some. Of about 200,000 clones in the sample, roughly nine tenths were seen once. Germline V gene sequence: CDR1 SGDLS, CDR2 YYNGEE. CDR3 length: 13 amino acids. V lost 4 bases to trimming and J lost 7 bases, with 15 bases between them. Whole-study results and caveats: Nearly half of unique spike-specific TCRs reportedly avoided B.1.351 and B.1.1.7 mutated regions. At study baseline, merely more than 5 AZD1222 recipients were seropositive. Two AZD1222 doses significantly raised spike-specific TCR breadth and depth over controls.

This receptor was obtained from an adult who received the AZD1222 COVID-19 vaccine. This specimen consisted of peripheral blood, obtained 28 days after the second AZD1222 dose. This chain links TRBV9 with TRBJ2-7; tentative D call: TRBD2 (6 bases). The CDR3 DNA reads as TGTGCCAGCAGCAGGCGGGAACGACAAGAGCAGTACTTC. It encodes CASSRRERQEQYF.